The rows below give T cell receptor beta chains drawn from one sample of a study of blood T cell repertoires in COVID-19. This table comes from immunoSEQ multiplex PCR, and its TCRdb copy is limited to in-frame clones, with some not included. Of about 230,000 clones in the sample, 70% to 90% were seen once. The sequencing input was peripheral blood. The receptor set was obtained from a man aged 35 to 55 with acute or convalescent COVID-19. Each CDR3 is given with its conserved first and last residue. The D gene is left open where the match is weak. Not every row has a clone size; where given, it reads once, few, many or a size class.

CDR3nt,CDR3aa,j_gene,d_gene,v_gene,abundance
TGTGCCAGCAGACCCGCCGCGCGCGCAGATACGCAGTATTTT,CASRPAARADTQYF,TRBJ2-3,.,TRBV5-4,once
TGTGCCTGGGGCACGCTAGGGGCTGGCTACACCTTC,CAWGTLGAGYTF,TRBJ1-2,.,TRBV30,.
TGTGCCAGCAGTTCGTGGACAGGGTACAATGAGCAGTTCTTC,CASSSWTGYNEQFF,TRBJ2-1,TRBD1,TRBV6-5,once
TGTGCCAGCCGGACTAGCGGGGGGGCGAATGAGCAGTTCTTC,CASRTSGGANEQFF,TRBJ2-1,TRBD2,TRBV18,.
TGTGCCAGCAGTGCGGGGTTCCTCACAGATACGCAGTATTTT,CASSAGFLTDTQYF,TRBJ2-3,.,TRBV2,.
TGTGCCTGGAGCCAGGGAGGTCAGCCCCAGCATTTT,CAWSQGGQPQHF,TRBJ1-5,.,TRBV30,few
TGTGCCAGCAGCCGAGAATTGAATCTAGGCACCGGGGAGCTGTTTTTT,CASSRELNLGTGELFF,TRBJ2-2,.,TRBV14,.
TGTGCCAGCAGTGCGACAGGGCTTAGCAATCAGCCCCAGCATTTT,CASSATGLSNQPQHF,TRBJ1-5,TRBD1,TRBV6-6,once
TGTGCCAGCAGTTCTGCAGGGCACTCTTTCTTT,CASSSAGHSFF,TRBJ1-1,.,TRBV6-2/TRBV6-3,.
TGCAGCGTTGCGACAGGGGGCCGCACTGAAGCTTTCTTT,CSVATGGRTEAFF,TRBJ1-1,TRBD1,TRBV29-1,.
TGCGCCAGCAGCCAGGTAGCGGGGGGGAGGAATGAGCAGTTCTTC,CASSQVAGGRNEQFF,TRBJ2-1,TRBD2,TRBV4-1,.
TGTGCCAGCAGCCCCCGGACAGGGGCAGATACGCAGTATTTT,CASSPRTGADTQYF,TRBJ2-3,TRBD1,TRBV11-3,.
TGTGCCAGCAGTTTAAATGGGCGGACAAATGGCTACACCTTC,CASSLNGRTNGYTF,TRBJ1-2,.,TRBV28,.
TGCGCCAGCAGCGGAACTAGCGGAAACACCGGGGAGCTGTTTTTT,CASSGTSGNTGELFF,TRBJ2-2,TRBD2,TRBV5-1,.
TGTGCCAGCAGCCTGACTAGGGTGAATGAGCAGTTCTTC,CASSLTRVNEQFF,TRBJ2-1,.,TRBV5-6,.
TGTGCCAGCAGTGATCCCGGAGACGCTTTCTTT,CASSDPGDAFF,TRBJ1-1,.,TRBV6-1,.
TGTGCCAGCAGCTTGAGCGGGGCTGGAGATACGCAGTATTTT,CASSLSGAGDTQYF,TRBJ2-3,TRBD2,TRBV3-1/TRBV3-2,.
TGTGCCAGCAGCCGGACAGGGCTGAACACTGAAGCTTTCTTT,CASSRTGLNTEAFF,TRBJ1-1,TRBD1,TRBV7-2,.
TGTGCCAGCAGTCCTGGACTAGGTTACGAGCAGTACTTC,CASSPGLGYEQYF,TRBJ2-7,TRBD2,TRBV27,.
TGTGCCAGCAGAAGATTGACAGTCGCCTACGAGCAGTACTTC,CASRRLTVAYEQYF,TRBJ2-7,.,TRBV2,.